The T cell receptor (beta chain) described here comes from a study of blood T cell repertoires in COVID-19. Study at large: In each case, the material was cDNA or gDNA derived from T cells, B-cell-depleted T cells, or PBMCs.

Per the original data handling: Estimation of nucleated cell counts was performed using reference gene primer amplification. The method was immunoSEQ multiplex PCR; TCRdb's version includes in-frame clones alone and lacks a portion of them. Clone size and the V and J calls come from that table; the DNA yielded D and trimming. The sample consists of fewer than 25,000 clones, about 87% of them appearing once. Germline CDR1 reads SEHNR; CDR2 reads FQNEAQ (reference sequence). The CDR3 extends over 14 amino acids. The ends lost 5 bases at V and 2 bases at J; junction bases unmatched: 2. The sequence derives from a human donor with active COVID-19. The donor label of this sample is uncertain. The sample comprised peripheral blood. The rearrangement links TRBV7-9 to TRBJ1-3; TRBD1 aligns across 8 bases. The CDR3 spells CASSLTGAGNTIYF. The DNA of the CDR3 is TGTGCCAGCAGCCTGACAGGGGCTGGAAACACCATATATTTT.